One sample yielded the 9 T cell receptor beta chains listed below, sequenced in a study of identifying expanded T cells in peripheral blood. The data were produced by immunoSEQ multiplex PCR, yet TCRdb's version contains in-frame clones alone and is incomplete. The table records 50,000 to 60,000 clones, about four fifths of them present only once. Sequencing was carried out using blood. These receptors all come from a person aged 18-69 years in good health.

The CDR3 protein is CAWRAAGGNQPQHF. The CDR3 DNA sequence: TGTGCCTGGAGGGCTGCGGGTGGGAATCAGCCCCAGCATTTT. The J gene is TRBJ1-5, the V gene TRBV30; D unresolved. CDR1 is GTSNPN, CDR2 SVGIG, per germline (reference sequence). The CDR3 contains 14 residues. V dropped 3 bases and J dropped 4 bases, with 13 bases sitting between them.

The chain has TRBV5-1 and TRBJ2-2; 7 bases are a match to TRBD1. The V and J ends lost 4 bases and 10 bases, in that order; junction bases with no gene match: 10. Per germline, CDR1 SGHRS and CDR2 YFSETQ. The CDR3 extends over 14 amino acids. The CDR3 sequence is CASSRVTGIAELFF. CDR3 bases: TGCGCCAGCAGCCGTGTGACAGGGATAGCGGAGCTGTTTTTT.

J is TRBJ1-5 and V is TRBV15; D may be TRBD1 (6 bases). This CDR3 has 15 residues. Germline CDR1 and CDR2: LNHNV and YYDKDF (reference sequence). The germline V and J ends were trimmed by 3 bases and 2 bases, with 11 bases remaining between them. CDR3 nucleotides: TGTGCCACCAGCAGGAAAGCAGGGGGCAATCAGCCCCAGCATTTT. This encodes CATSRKAGGNQPQHF.

This rearrangement joins TRBV11-3 to TRBJ2-2; no definite D call. The V end was cut by 4 bases, the J end by 0 bases, with 3 bases between. The CDR3 has 13 amino acids. CDR1 and CDR2 from the germline V gene are SGHNT and YENEEA. CDR3 residues: CASSSTNTGELFF. In DNA form, the CDR3 reads TGTGCCAGCAGCTCTACGAACACCGGGGAGCTGTTTTTT.

This clone turned up a few times. CDR3 loop: CSVPTGALNTEAFF. CDR3 DNA sequence: TGCAGCGTGCCGACAGGGGCCTTGAACACTGAAGCTTTCTTT. The V gene is TRBV29-1, the J gene TRBJ1-1; TRBD1 matches at 8 bases. The CDR3 extends over 14 amino acids. V shed 6 bases, J shed 0 bases, and the junction held 6 bases outside the gene matches. Germline V CDR1 and CDR2: SQVTM, ANQGSEA.

The chain recombines TRBV6-4 with TRBJ2-5; D may be TRBD1 (7 bases). Per germline, CDR1 MRHNA and CDR2 SNTAGT. This CDR3 spans 14 amino acids. V was trimmed by 10 bases and J by 2 bases, leaving 17 bases between them. The CDR3 spells CAIDDRDLQETQYF. In DNA form, the CDR3 reads TGTGCCATCGACGACAGGGACTTGCAAGAGACCCAGTACTTC.

In nucleotides, the CDR3 is TGTGCCAGCAGGGACAGGGTGGGATCGACAGATACGCAGTATTTT. It encodes CASRDRVGSTDTQYF. The J gene is TRBJ2-3, the V gene TRBV7-9; 8 bases are a match to TRBD1. This CDR3 is built from 15 residues. The germline gives CDR1 SEHNR, CDR2 FQNEAQ (reference sequence). Trimming cost V 6 bases and J 3 bases; bases outside gene matches: 8.

The genes are TRBV18 and TRBJ1-1; 7 bases agree with TRBD1. V trimming: 3 bases; J trimming: 6 bases; junction bases outside the gene matches: 4. The CDR3 sequence is 13 residues long. Germline V gene data show CDR1 as KGHSH and CDR2 as LQKENI. CDR3 DNA sequence: TGTGCCAGCTCACCTTGGGGACAGTCTGAAGCTTTCTTT. Translating it yields CASSPWGQSEAFF.

The chain carries TRBV14 and TRBJ2-7, with D maybe TRBD2 (6 bases). Germline V CDR1 and CDR2: SGHDN, FVKESK. Trimming pared 0 bases from V and 3 bases from J, leaving 15 bases between. The CDR3 totals 16 residues. CDR3 sequence: CASSQDLGGAFYEQYV. CDR3 in DNA: TGTGCCAGCAGCCAAGATCTGGGAGGAGCTTTCTACGAGCAGTACGTC.